The sequence of this T cell receptor beta chain was determined in a study of blood T cell repertoires in COVID-19. The wider study: The United States, Italy and Spain were the sources of the acute and convalescent COVID-19 samples. T cells, B-cell-depleted T cells, or PBMCs supplied cDNA or gDNA.

This clone appeared a single time. V was clipped by 5 bases and J by 4 bases, with 8 bases between them. The CDR3 has 13 amino acids. CDR1 and CDR2 from the germline V gene are MRHNA and SNTAGT. Original analysis: Amplification of reference gene primers provided the estimated nucleated cell counts. The data were produced by immunoSEQ multiplex PCR, yet TCRdb's version contains in-frame clones alone and is incomplete. The V and J calls and the clone size are those of that table, but D and trimming were determined from the DNA. The sample lists over 30,000 clones, under 90% occurring once. The chain joins TRBV6-4 to TRBJ2-2; perhaps TRBD1 as D (6 bases). Sample: peripheral blood. This sequence originates from a man in his 70s with acute or convalescent COVID-19. The CDR3: CASSRQVTGELFF. CDR3 DNA: TGTGCCAGCAGTAGACAGGTCACCGGGGAGCTGTTTTTT.